A single sample is the source of the 26 T cell receptor beta chains below, sequenced in a study of blood T cells in healthy people across ages. Sample-barcoded 5' priming and a J-beta primer mix drove a second PCR of about 7 to 11 cycles. TCRdb called the 5' RACE reads again in MiXCR, with one record for every CDR3 protein. The sample lists approximately 800,000 distinct CDR3 sequences; about 34% were seen once. The sample consisted of blood. All receptors derive from a man aged 18 to 35 in good health.

The CDR3 bases are TGCGCCAGCAGCCAAGATGGAGGGGATTACCAAGAGACCCAGTACTTC. This translates into CASSQDGGDYQETQYF. V usage is TRBV4-3 and J usage is TRBJ2-5, with a possible D match to TRBD2 (6 bases). In germline, CDR1 is LGHNA, CDR2 YSLEER. This CDR3 has 16 amino acids. V was trimmed by 0 bases and J by 0 bases, leaving 11 bases between them.

This clonotype has a handful of counts. This chain links TRBV3-1 with TRBJ2-3; 7 bases line up with TRBD2. Looked up from germline, CDR1 is LGHDT and CDR2 is YNNKEL (reference sequence). V lost 1 base, J lost 5 bases, and 9 bases stayed unmatched. The CDR3 runs 16 residues. DNA for the CDR3: TGTGCCAGCAGCCAAGGGGTGACTAGCAGAGTAGATACGCAGTATTTT. This codes for CASSQGVTSRVDTQYF.

The chain employs TRBV9 and TRBJ2-4; TRBD2 might be the D (6 bases). The CDR3 is made up of 13 amino acids. CDR1 is SGDLS, CDR2 YYNGEE, per germline. V was shortened by 7 bases and J by 8 bases, with 16 bases between the two germline ends. In DNA, the CDR3 is TGTGCCAGCCAGGGAGGTGGTGGAGACATTCAGTACTTC. It specifies CASQGGGGDIQYF.

The table lists this clonotype with a count of one. The chain links TRBV4-3 to TRBJ2-7; D gene unclear. Per the germline V gene, CDR1 is LGHNA and CDR2 is YSLEER. V lost 3 bases, J lost 6 bases, and 9 bases lay in between. The CDR3 has 12 residues. CDR3 region: CASSQSRTEQYF. CDR3 bases: TGCGCCAGCAGCCAGAGCCGTACCGAGCAGTACTTC.

Details on this clonotype: Compared with germline, one end of the junction differs, possibly owing to a read error. The V call is TRBV7-9, the J call TRBJ2-1; D may correspond to TRBD1 or TRBD2 (5 bases each). Germline lookup yields CDR1 SEHNR and CDR2 FQNEAQ (reference sequence). This CDR3 contains 15 residues. CDR3 sequence: CAGSVRVWGFDEQFF. CDR3 in DNA: TGTGCCGGCAGTGTCCGGGTGTGGGGGTTCGATGAGCAGTTCTTC.

This clonotype showed up just a few times. J is TRBJ1-5 and V is TRBV7-9, with D uncertain. Germline V gene sequence: CDR1 SEHNR, CDR2 FQNEAQ (reference sequence). V lost 4 bases and J lost 6, with 16 bases in between. This CDR3 has 15 residues. The CDR3 here is CASSSVFEGGQPQHF. Written as DNA, the CDR3 is TGTGCCAGCAGCTCAGTCTTTGAGGGAGGTCAGCCCCAGCATTTT.

This chain connects TRBV10-1 to TRBJ2-6; no firm D call. The CDR3 totals 15 residues. V was trimmed by 3 bases and J by 0 bases, leaving 6 bases between them. CDR1 and CDR2 from the germline V gene are WNHNN and SYGVQD (reference sequence). The CDR3 here is CASSDLSSGANVLTF. For the CDR3, the DNA is TGCGCCAGCAGTGACTTAAGCTCTGGGGCCAACGTCCTGACTTTC.

V is TRBV2 and J is TRBJ1-2, with D tentatively TRBD1 (5 bases). CDR3 length equals 14 residues. Germline CDR1 SNHLY, CDR2 FYNNEI. V lost 5 bases, J lost 4 bases, and 14 bases lay in between. CDR3 sequence reads: CASSYRDGPYGYTF. CDR3 in DNA: TGTGCCAGCAGTTACCGGGACGGACCCTATGGCTACACCTTC.

This clonotype came up a few times. CDR3 in DNA: TGTGCCAGCAGCGTAGGGCTAGCGGGGGGCCACAATGAGCAGTACTTC. Amino acids: CASSVGLAGGHNEQYF. The J gene is TRBJ2-7, the V gene TRBV9; the match to TRBD2 covers 11 bases. The CDR3 length is 16 residues. The germline V gene has CDR1 SGDLS and CDR2 YYNGEE. The V gene end was trimmed by 0 bases and the J gene end by 7 bases; junction bases not matched to a gene: 9.

The chain joins TRBV20-1 to TRBJ2-7, with 7 bases aligning to TRBD2. The V gene's germline CDR1 is DFQATT and CDR2 SNEGSKA (reference sequence). CDR3 length equals 11 residues. Unmatched junction bases numbered 1, after V lost 5 bases and J lost 3 bases. CDR3 in amino acids: CSAGDYYEQYF. DNA for the CDR3: TGCAGTGCTGGGGACTACTACGAGCAGTACTTC.

V is TRBV4-1 and J is TRBJ1-2; possibly TRBD1 for D (5 bases). V lost 4 bases and J 6 bases, leaving 24 bases between the germline ends. The CDR3 length is 17 residues. Per germline, CDR1 MGHRA and CDR2 YSYEKL. CDR3 coding DNA: TGCGCCAGCAGCCTTGTTCTGACAGAGGTCTCTGTTCATGGCTACACCTTC. It encodes CASSLVLTEVSVHGYTF.

The V gene is TRBV29-1, the J gene TRBJ2-7; D gene ambiguous. CDR3 length: 15 residues. V was shortened by 4 bases and J by 2 bases, with 18 bases between the two germline ends. Germline CDR1 is SQVTM and CDR2 is ANQGSEA. In nucleotides, the CDR3 is TGCAGCGTTGTTTACCCGCGAAGCTCGCCCTACGAGCAGTACTTC. It codes for CSVVYPRSSPYEQYF.

This clonotype has a handful of counts. The J gene is TRBJ1-1, the V gene TRBV20-1; a weak D match, TRBD1 (5 bases). V was pared by 6 bases and J by 6 bases, with 20 bases between. The CDR3 consists of 14 residues. Germline V lookup: CDR1 DFQATT, CDR2 SNEGSKA (reference sequence). The CDR3 nucleotides read TGCAGTGCACCTGCAGGGTTTTGGGGTTCTGAAGCTTTCTTT. Residues: CSAPAGFWGSEAFF.

Regarding this clonotype: Mismatch with germline at one junction end may stem from a read error. The rearrangement links TRBV9 to TRBJ2-1, with TRBD2 matching over 8 bases. CDR3 size: 16 residues. Germline lookup yields CDR1 SGDLS and CDR2 YYNGEE. As DNA, the CDR3 is TGTGCCAGCAGCGATCCGGGCGCGGGGGGTGATAATGAGCAGGTCTTC. Its protein is CASSDPGAGGDNEQVF.

This clonotype appeared many times. This chain uses TRBV12-3 or TRBV12-4 with TRBJ2-1; 10 nucleotides agree with TRBD1. The CDR3 spans 15 residues. Trimming at V came to 7 bases and at J to 3 bases, leaving 6 bases not matched to a gene. The chain's CDR3 is CASTRDRGSYNEQFF. For the CDR3, the DNA is TGTGCCAGCACCCGGGACAGGGGAAGCTACAATGAGCAGTTCTTC.

This rearrangement joins TRBV7-9 to TRBJ1-2; TRBD1 matches 9 bases. The CDR3 is made up of 14 amino acids. The V and J ends lost 5 bases and 8 bases, in that order; junction bases with no gene match: 9. Germline V gives CDR1 SEHNR, CDR2 FQNEAQ (reference sequence). The CDR3 nucleotides read TGTGCCAGCAGCCCCTGGACAGGGGAAGGGGGCTACACCTTC. This encodes CASSPWTGEGGYTF.

The chain couples TRBV25-1 to TRBJ1-2, with 7 nucleotides matching TRBD1. V trimming: 1 base; J trimming: 6 bases; junction bases outside the gene matches: 5. CDR3 length: 14 residues. Per germline, CDR1 MGHDK and CDR2 SYGVNS. Here the CDR3 DNA reads TGTGCCAGCAGTGAATTAGCCGGACAGGATGGCTACACCTTC. Its translation: CASSELAGQDGYTF.

This clonotype was counted a few times. The V gene is TRBV7-9, the J gene TRBJ2-5; D call uncertain. Trimming took off 5 bases at V and 4 bases at J, with 23 bases between the two ends. Looked up from germline, CDR1 is SEHNR and CDR2 is FQNEAQ (reference sequence). This CDR3 region has 17 residues. The CDR3 DNA reads TGTGCCAGCAGCCCACCCCTGGTCGAGTCTATGAGAGAGACCCAGTACTTC. Translating it yields CASSPPLVESMRETQYF. The entire variable domain, with the rest obtained from reference TRBV7-9 and TRBJ2-5, is as follows: DTGVSQNPRHKITKRGQNVTFRCDPISEHNRLYWYRQTLGQGPEFLTYFQNEAQLEKSRLLSDRFSAERPKGSFSTLEIQRTEQGDSAMYLCASSPPLVESMRETQYFGPGTRLLVL.

The chain links TRBV20-1 to TRBJ2-7; D is unresolved. V lost 5 bases to trimming and J lost 3 bases, with 17 bases between them. Looked up from germline, CDR1 is DFQATT and CDR2 is SNEGSKA (reference sequence). The CDR3 is 14 residues long. The CDR3 DNA reads as TGCAGTGCTCGGACCGCGGACCGCCTCTACGAGCAGTACTTC. It translates to CSARTADRLYEQYF.

J is TRBJ1-6 and V is TRBV7-9, with D unresolved. The CDR3 loop spans 15 amino acids. CDR1 and CDR2 from the germline V gene are SEHNR and FQNEAQ (reference sequence). Trimming stripped 5 bases from V and 0 bases from J, with 8 bases between. CDR3 DNA sequence: TGTGCCAGCAGCCATGATAGCTCCTATAATTCACCCCTCCACTTT. This codes for CASSHDSSYNSPLHF.

V and J are TRBV10-3 and TRBJ1-2; TRBD1 aligns across 10 bases. CDR3 length: 14 residues. Germline values: CDR1 ENHRY, CDR2 SYGVKD. V lost 5 bases, J lost 4 bases, and 4 bases stayed unmatched. The CDR3 DNA follows: TGTGCCATCAGTCCATGGACAGGGGGCTATGGCTACACCTTC. This sequence encodes CAISPWTGGYGYTF.

Only one count was recorded for this clonotype. J is TRBJ2-2 and V is TRBV7-2, with 9 bases that match TRBD1. CDR1 and CDR2 (germline): SGHTA, FQGNSA. CDR3 length equals 16 residues. The V and J ends lost 6 bases and 6 bases, in that order; junction bases with no gene match: 11. This CDR3 reads CASRRPGQGGSGELFF. The CDR3 DNA reads TGTGCCAGCAGGCGTCCGGGACAGGGAGGTTCCGGGGAGCTGTTTTTT.

The genes are TRBV4-3 and TRBJ1-2, with 9 bases lining up with TRBD1. After removal of 3 bases from V and 9 bases from J, the junction contained 5 bases not matched to a gene. Germline CDR1 is LGHNA and CDR2 is YSLEER. The CDR3 loop spans 13 amino acids. This CDR3 is CASSHGQGLRYTF. The DNA of the CDR3 is TGCGCCAGCAGCCACGGACAGGGGTTACGCTACACCTTC.

Note on this clonotype: A much larger clone differs by one base, so this may be a read error. The genes are TRBV20-1 and TRBJ2-5; D remains ambiguous. The CDR3 is made up of 12 amino acids. CDR1 DFQATT and CDR2 SNEGSKA come from the germline V gene (reference sequence). Trimming cost V 1 base and J 11 bases, with 14 bases left between them. Here the CDR3 DNA reads TGCAGTGCTAGAGGCGGTGGTAGTGAGCAGTACTTC. Translated, it gives CSARGGGSEQYF.

This clonotype turned up a few times. This chain joins TRBV12-3 or TRBV12-4 and TRBJ2-3; D is possibly TRBD2 (6 bases). This CDR3 spans 15 amino acids. Trimming left V 3 bases short and J 3 bases short, with 13 bases between. DNA of the CDR3: TGTGCCAGCAGTTTTCCCGCGGAGGGAACAGATACGCAGTATTTT. Protein product: CASSFPAEGTDTQYF.

This clonotype was counted ten times or more. V gene TRBV12-3 or TRBV12-4 combines with J gene TRBJ1-2, with 12 positions matching TRBD1. The CDR3 totals 15 residues. V lost 6 bases to trimming and J lost 4 bases; unmatched junction nucleotides: 6. CDR3 sequence: CASSSGTGGIYGYTF. The CDR3 nucleotides read TGTGCCAGCAGCTCCGGGACAGGGGGCATCTATGGCTACACCTTC.